Presented here are 25 T cell receptor beta chains from one specimen sequenced in a study of post-analysis software for immune sequencing data. Antigens of these TCRs are unknown. Study findings and constraints: Patients used roughly five TRBV segments, including TRBV5-6, TRBV5-1 and TRBV20-1, more often than controls.

The library was made from cDNA and included unique molecular identifiers. TCRdb recomputed calls from the PCR reads with MiXCR, one row per CDR3 protein. The profile shows approximately 630,000 distinct CDR3 sequences, more than 50% of them singletons. Source material: blood. All receptors come from a girl aged 2 to 9 with multiple sclerosis.

The CDR3 spells CASSIDSRFGYGYTF. DNA for the CDR3: TGTGCCAGTAGTATAGATAGCCGCTTCGGGTATGGCTACACCTTC. V and J are TRBV19 and TRBJ1-2; D ambiguous. V was shortened by 0 bases and J by 5 bases, with 13 bases between the two germline ends. Germline V gene data show CDR1 as LNHDA and CDR2 as SQIVND (reference sequence). The CDR3 has 15 residues.

This CDR3 is CASGVDSSYNEQFF. The CDR3 nucleotides are TGTGCCAGTGGGGTGGACAGCTCCTACAATGAGCAGTTCTTC. J is TRBJ2-1 and V is TRBV11-2; D might be TRBD1 (6 bases). Germline loops: CDR1 SGHAT, CDR2 FQNNGV. The CDR3 length is 14 residues. The V and J ends lost 9 bases and 0 bases respectively, with 12 bases between them. The variable domain in full, with the rest retrieved from reference TRBV11-2 and TRBJ2-1, is EAGVAQSPRYKIIEKRQSVAFWCNPISGHATLYWYQQILGQGPKLLIQFQNNGVVDDSQLPKDRFSAERLKGVDSTLKIQPAKLEDSAVYLCASGVDSSYNEQFFGPGTRLTVL.

This clonotype occurred a few times. J is TRBJ2-7 and V is TRBV5-1, with 10 bases lining up with TRBD2. The CDR3 is made up of 15 amino acids. With 4 bases clipped from V and 2 bases from J, the junction kept 6 bases outside the gene matches. In germline, CDR1 is SGHRS, CDR2 YFSETQ. The CDR3 bases are TGCGCCAGCAGCCAAGGACTAGCGGTTCCCTACGAGCAGTACTTC. Its protein is CASSQGLAVPYEQYF.

The V call is TRBV29-1, the J call TRBJ2-1; 9 bases line up with TRBD2. This CDR3 has 14 residues. From germline, CDR1 is SQVTM and CDR2 ANQGSEA. V shed 4 bases and J 1 base; nucleotides not matched to a gene: 2. CDR3 in DNA: TGCAGCGTTGGGGCGGGGGGGTCCTACAATGAGCAGTTCTTC. Protein product: CSVGAGGSYNEQFF.

The chain joins TRBV4-2 to TRBJ2-2; TRBD1 or TRBD2 may be the D gene (5 bases each). Germline CDR1 is LGHNA and CDR2 is YNFKEQ. The CDR3 is 15 amino acids. V lost 0 bases to trimming and J lost 4 bases, with 9 bases between them. For the CDR3, the DNA is TGTGCCAGCAGCCAAGAGGCAGGGAGCACCGGGGAGCTGTTTTTT. Protein product: CASSQEAGSTGELFF.

The chain recombines TRBV11-2 with TRBJ1-6, with D uncertain. With 0 bases removed from V and 10 bases from J, the gap between germline ends came to 13 bases. This CDR3 has 15 amino acids. From germline, CDR1 is SGHAT and CDR2 FQNNGV. The CDR3 loop reads CASSLEWVSGSPLHF. CDR3 DNA sequence: TGTGCCAGCAGCTTAGAGTGGGTTTCAGGATCACCCCTCCACTTT.

The J gene is TRBJ1-1, the V gene TRBV7-9, with a tentative D call TRBD1 (6 bases). V lost 6 bases and J 3 bases, leaving 14 bases between the germline ends. From germline, CDR1 is SEHNR and CDR2 FQNEAQ (reference sequence). This CDR3 is 14 amino acids long. The CDR3, as DNA: TGTGCCAGCAGGTCGGGGGCAGGGGACACTGAAGCTTTCTTT. Translation: CASRSGAGDTEAFF.

This clonotype was recorded only once. V gene TRBV20-1 combines with J gene TRBJ2-5; 14 nucleotides line up with TRBD2. This CDR3 comprises 17 residues. With V trimmed by 5 bases and J by 1 base, 9 bases remained unmatched. CDR1 is DFQATT and CDR2 is SNEGSKA in the germline V gene (reference sequence). In DNA, the CDR3 is TGCAGTGCTTCGGGACCCGGGACTAGCGGGGGCCAAGAGACCCAGTACTTC. Residues: CSASGPGTSGGQETQYF.

The J gene is TRBJ2-1, the V gene TRBV6-4; weak D call: TRBD1 (6 bases). Trimming pared 5 bases from V and 3 bases from J, leaving 17 bases between. The CDR3 sequence is 16 residues long. Germline values: CDR1 MRHNA, CDR2 SNTAGT. CDR3: CASSFATGQNYNEQFF. For the CDR3, the DNA is TGTGCCAGCAGTTTCGCGACGGGACAAAACTACAATGAGCAGTTCTTC.

V usage is TRBV6-5 and J usage is TRBJ2-3; D might be TRBD1 (6 bases). V lost 5 bases, J lost 2 bases, and 17 bases lay in between. This CDR3 has 16 amino acids. Germline assignment: CDR1 MNHEY and CDR2 SVGAGI. CDR3 sequence: CASSRNPGQSTDTQYF. The CDR3 DNA is TGTGCCAGCAGTCGAAACCCAGGACAGTCCACAGATACGCAGTATTTT.

This clonotype was counted only a few times. The genes are TRBV9 and TRBJ2-7; 10 nucleotides match TRBD2. V shed 4 bases and J 1 base; nucleotides not matched to a gene: 8. The CDR3 has 16 amino acids. CDR1 and CDR2 (germline): SGDLS, YYNGEE. CDR3 amino acids: CASSPQRGGQSYEQYF. The CDR3 nucleotides are TGTGCCAGCAGCCCTCAGCGGGGGGGACAATCCTACGAGCAGTACTTC.

The rearrangement joins TRBV6-1 to TRBJ2-7; D not resolved. The V end was cut by 4 bases, the J end by 0 bases, with 10 bases between. CDR3 length: 14 amino acids. Germline V gene lookup returns CDR1 MNHNS and CDR2 SASEGT. The CDR3 loop reads CASSVSSPSYEQYF. The CDR3 nucleotides are TGTGCCAGCAGTGTGAGTTCTCCCTCCTACGAGCAGTACTTC.

This clonotype was detected only a few times. The chain recombines TRBV4-1 with TRBJ2-3; 14 positions match TRBD2. CDR3 size: 19 residues. CDR1 is MGHRA, CDR2 YSYEKL, per germline. The ends lost 0 bases at V and 4 bases at J; junction bases unmatched: 9. The CDR3 here is CASSQEPRLAGGMADTQYF. The CDR3, as DNA: TGCGCCAGCAGCCAAGAACCCCGACTAGCGGGAGGGATGGCAGATACGCAGTATTTT.

The gene calls are TRBV20-1 and TRBJ2-1; the match to TRBD2 covers 7 bases. Losses at the gene ends were 5 bases for V and 6 bases for J; bases not matched to a gene: 1. The CDR3 length is 11 residues. Germline CDR1 and CDR2: DFQATT and SNEGSKA (reference sequence). The CDR3 loop reads CSAGTTNEQFF. The DNA for the CDR3 is TGCAGTGCTGGGACTACCAATGAGCAGTTCTTC.

This clonotype was counted a few times. V usage is TRBV20-1 and J usage is TRBJ1-5, with 7 bases lining up with TRBD1. J lost 2 bases, V lost 4 bases, and 8 bases had no gene match. This CDR3 has 15 amino acids. Germline loops: CDR1 DFQATT, CDR2 SNEGSKA (reference sequence). The CDR3 nucleotides are TGCAGTGCTACCGGGACAGAAGGAGGCAATCAGCCCCAGCATTTT. Residues: CSATGTEGGNQPQHF.

Regarding this clonotype: A junction boundary mismatches the germline segment, possibly from a read error. J is TRBJ2-5 and V is TRBV7-7; TRBD2 agrees at 8 bases. The CDR3 covers 17 residues. Germline V gene sequence: CDR1 SSHAT, CDR2 FNYEAQ (reference sequence). The CDR3 is CASSLRAAGGYQETQYF. CDR3 bases: TGTGCTAGCAGCTTAAGGGCGGCGGGAGGATATCAAGAGACCCAGTACTTC.

This chain joins TRBV10-3 and TRBJ2-3; D unresolved. The V and J ends lost 2 bases and 2 bases respectively, with 5 bases between them. The length of the CDR3 is 13 residues. Germline CDR1 is ENHRY and CDR2 is SYGVKD. CDR3 region: CAISEPATDTQYF. DNA for the CDR3: TGTGCCATCAGTGAGCCTGCCACAGATACGCAGTATTTT.

This rearrangement joins TRBV7-9 to TRBJ1-6; D possibly corresponds to TRBD1 (6 bases). V lost 1 base to trimming and J lost 7 bases, with 8 bases between them. The length of the CDR3 is 14 residues. Germline CDR1 reads SEHNR; CDR2 reads FQNEAQ (reference sequence). The CDR3 DNA reads TGTGCCAGCAGCTTAGAAGGGGGGAATTCACCCCTCCACTTT. Its protein is CASSLEGGNSPLHF.

This clonotype appeared a few times. V usage is TRBV6-5 and J usage is TRBJ2-3, with 11 bases lining up with TRBD2. V shed 2 bases, J shed 5 bases, and the junction held 6 bases outside the gene matches. In germline, CDR1 is MNHEY, CDR2 SVGAGI. The CDR3 runs to 16 residues. The CDR3 region has the DNA TGTGCCAGCAGTTACGGGACCGGGACTAGCGGAGATACGCAGTATTTT. It specifies CASSYGTGTSGDTQYF.

This chain connects TRBV29-1 to TRBJ2-1, with unresolved D. The CDR3 is 15 amino acids. The V gene lost 7 bases and the J gene lost 0 bases, with 16 bases spanning the gap. Per the germline V gene, CDR1 is SQVTM and CDR2 is ANQGSEA. CDR3: CSAGHGEYSYNEQFF. The DNA of the CDR3 is TGCAGCGCCGGTCATGGGGAATACTCCTACAATGAGCAGTTCTTC.

The V gene is TRBV11-2, the J gene TRBJ1-5; TRBD1 is a possible D gene (6 bases). Germline-derived CDR1 and CDR2 are SGHAT and FQNNGV. This CDR3 has 13 residues. V was clipped by 8 bases and J by 6 bases, with 14 bases between them. CDR3 sequence: CASAFQGSQPQHF. CDR3 bases: TGTGCCAGCGCTTTTCAGGGGAGTCAGCCCCAGCATTTT.

V gene TRBV11-2 combines with J gene TRBJ2-3, with D tentatively TRBD1 (6 bases). The CDR3 is 13 amino acids. Per the germline V gene, CDR1 is SGHAT and CDR2 is FQNNGV. Trimming took 3 bases from V and 7 from J, leaving 11 bases between them. CDR3 residues: CASSLGTMNTQYF. In nucleotides, the CDR3 is TGTGCCAGCAGCTTGGGGACAATGAATACGCAGTATTTT. Using reference TRBV11-2 and TRBJ2-3 for the parts outside the CDR3, the full variable domain is EAGVAQSPRYKIIEKRQSVAFWCNPISGHATLYWYQQILGQGPKLLIQFQNNGVVDDSQLPKDRFSAERLKGVDSTLKIQPAKLEDSAVYLCASSLGTMNTQYFGPGTRLTVL.

This clonotype was seen only a few times. This chain joins TRBV12-5 and TRBJ2-5; weak D call: TRBD2 (5 bases). The J call may be incorrect, as the DNA end agrees better with TRBJ2-7. CDR3 size: 13 residues. Per the germline V gene, CDR1 is LGHNT and CDR2 is FRNRAP. The CDR3 sequence is CASGLDGAYEQYF. For the CDR3, the DNA is TGTGCTAGTGGTTTGGACGGGGCCTACGAGCAGTACTTC.

This rearrangement joins TRBV5-1 to TRBJ2-1; TRBD2 aligns across 8 bases. J lost 8 bases, V lost 4 bases, and 11 bases had no gene match. Germline V gene sequence: CDR1 SGHRS, CDR2 YFSETQ. The CDR3 spans 15 residues. For the CDR3, the DNA is TGCGCCAGCAGCGGAGTGGGACTAGAGGTCTATGAGCAGTTCTTC. Translation: CASSGVGLEVYEQFF.

This clonotype appeared a single time. The V call is TRBV6-2 or TRBV6-3, the J call TRBJ1-5, with a possible D match to TRBD1 (5 bases). CDR1 and CDR2 from the germline V gene are MNHEY and SVGEGT. The germline V and J ends were trimmed by 0 bases and 4 bases, with 13 bases remaining between them. The CDR3 consists of 16 residues. This chain's CDR3 is CASSYSRLRGNQPQHF. In DNA form, the CDR3 reads TGTGCCAGCAGTTACTCCCGTCTCCGGGGGAATCAGCCCCAGCATTTT.